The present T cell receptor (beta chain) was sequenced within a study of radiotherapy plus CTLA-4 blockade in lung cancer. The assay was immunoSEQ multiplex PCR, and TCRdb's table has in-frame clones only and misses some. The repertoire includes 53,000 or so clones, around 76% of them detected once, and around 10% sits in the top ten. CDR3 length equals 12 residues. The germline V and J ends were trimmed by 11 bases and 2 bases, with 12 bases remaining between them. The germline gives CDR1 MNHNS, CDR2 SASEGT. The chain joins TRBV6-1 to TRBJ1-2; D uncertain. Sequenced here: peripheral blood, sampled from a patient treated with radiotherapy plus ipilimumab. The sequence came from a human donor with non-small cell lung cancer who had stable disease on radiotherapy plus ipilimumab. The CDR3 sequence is CAVDGTNYGYTF. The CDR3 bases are TGTGCCGTGGACGGAACAAACTATGGCTACACCTTC.